This is a list of T cell receptor beta chains from one sample in a study of blood T cell repertoires in COVID-19. TCRdb keeps only in-frame clones here, not all; method: immunoSEQ multiplex PCR. Altogether some 250,000 clones are present, around 87% being singletons, with the ten largest covering just over 7%. Input material: peripheral blood. These receptors all stem from a man aged 55 to 70 who had recovered from COVID-19. CDR3s include the opening cysteine and the closing phenylalanine or tryptophan. The order of the fields is J gene, V gene, CDR3 protein.

>TRBJ1-6|TRBV3-1/TRBV3-2
CASSPPPGFLGGASPLHF
>TRBJ1-6|TRBV28
CASSSGGPSPLHF
>TRBJ1-5|TRBV2
CASSGSGNQPQHF
>TRBJ1-5|TRBV7-2
CASSLVSSNQPQHF
>TRBJ1-3|TRBV4-1
CASSPSPNTIYF
>TRBJ1-4|TRBV5-8
CASSFSDRGMEKLFF
>TRBJ1-1|TRBV10-3
CAIKLQLNTEAFF
>TRBJ1-5|TRBV5-4
CASSFTDRDCYSNQPQHF
>TRBJ2-3|TRBV10-2
CATLREVLGGDTQYF
>TRBJ2-3|TRBV19
CASTPRGTYTDTQYF
>TRBJ2-2|TRBV5-1
CASSFLAGAPTGELFF
>TRBJ2-1|TRBV7-9
CASSLTTKRQDEQFF
>TRBJ2-6|TRBV5-1
CASSLEQGNSGANVLTF
>TRBJ1-1|TRBV29-1
CSVDGVNTEAFF
>TRBJ2-1|TRBV9
CASTAIGQGAYNEQFF
>TRBJ2-5|TRBV19
CASSKLAGVPRETQYF
>TRBJ1-2|TRBV21-1
CASSKAVRTGGPDYGYTF
>TRBJ1-2|TRBV6-6
CASIRGDANYGYTF
>TRBJ1-2|TRBV20-1
CSTTKTGVYTF
>TRBJ2-1|TRBV3-1/TRBV3-2
CASSQGVAAYNEQFF
>TRBJ2-7|TRBV6-5
CASRWGLASSYEQYF
>TRBJ1-6|TRBV6-5
CASSPGTGDSPLHF
>TRBJ2-3|TRBV5-6
CASSFLGASHTDTQYF
>TRBJ2-2|TRBV24-1
CATSDTSRGTGELFF
>TRBJ1-1|TRBV6-5
CASRFGQYTEAFF
>TRBJ2-2|TRBV30
CAWTRGVTGELFF
>TRBJ1-3|TRBV7-6
CASSSRGSGNTIYF
>TRBJ2-1|TRBV3-1/TRBV3-2
CASTPRQGDYNEQFF
>TRBJ2-1|TRBV10-3
CAISGKLAGGYNEQFF
>TRBJ1-1|TRBV24-1
CATSDSTGGSVAFF
>TRBJ1-1|TRBV12-3/TRBV12-4
CASISGSGTEAFF
>TRBJ2-1|TRBV11-2
CASSLDGAGGYNEQFF
>TRBJ2-1|TRBV7-9
CASSRPTTGEEQFF
>TRBJ2-1|TRBV2
CASSKLAGAGGEQFF
>TRBJ1-2|TRBV6-2/TRBV6-3
CASSRQLRGPGYGYTF
>TRBJ2-5|TRBV7-2
CASSLARWSEETQYF
>TRBJ2-3|TRBV12-5
CASGPTGQGSIDTQYF
>TRBJ1-2|TRBV6-1
CASSEVSGVGSGYTF
>TRBJ2-5|TRBV5-1
CASRTGGAGETQYF
>TRBJ2-7|TRBV6-5
CATILSFRSYEQYF
>TRBJ1-4|TRBV5-1
CASSPERAGVGTNEKLFF
>TRBJ1-2|TRBV3-1/TRBV3-2
CASSPDRAFGYTF